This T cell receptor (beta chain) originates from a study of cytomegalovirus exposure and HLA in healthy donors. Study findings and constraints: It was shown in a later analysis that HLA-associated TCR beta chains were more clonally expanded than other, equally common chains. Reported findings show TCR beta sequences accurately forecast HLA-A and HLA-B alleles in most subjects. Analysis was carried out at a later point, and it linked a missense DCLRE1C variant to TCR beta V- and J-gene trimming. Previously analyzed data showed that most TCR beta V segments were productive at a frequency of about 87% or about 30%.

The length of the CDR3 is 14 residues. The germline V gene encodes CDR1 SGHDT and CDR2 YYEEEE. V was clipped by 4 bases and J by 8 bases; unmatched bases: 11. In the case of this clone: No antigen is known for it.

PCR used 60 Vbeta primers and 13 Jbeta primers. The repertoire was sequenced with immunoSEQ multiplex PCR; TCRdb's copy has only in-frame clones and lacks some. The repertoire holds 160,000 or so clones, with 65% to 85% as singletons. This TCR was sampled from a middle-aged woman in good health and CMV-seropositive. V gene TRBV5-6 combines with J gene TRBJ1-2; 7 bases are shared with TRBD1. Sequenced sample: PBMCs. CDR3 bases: TGTGCCAGCAGCCCCGCAGACAGGGCTAGGGGCTACACCTTC. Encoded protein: CASSPADRARGYTF.